This T cell receptor (beta chain) was profiled in a study of blood T cell repertoires in COVID-19 (TCRdb year 2020). Study-wide context: Collaborator samples came from the United States, Italy and Spain and covered acute and convalescent phases of COVID-19. The prospective study material was composed of cDNA or gDNA derived from T cells, B-cell-depleted T cells, or PBMCs. Nearly every sample came with metadata listing a de-identified subject ID, COVID-19 status, age in years and sex. Where available, HLA class I and class II types were taken from metadata supplied by the sample provider and were not determined by assay-based typing. A freely available public database, intended as a resource for researchers studying the immune response to SARS-CoV-2, is where the repertoires were released. Deeply sampled blood TCRbeta repertoires from subjects exposed to, actively infected with, or recovered from COVID-19 were included in the dataset. The samples were drawn from the first 160 participants of the ongoing ImmuneRACE study and from under 1,500 subjects provided by 6 global collaborators. General study outcomes and caveats: Clinical and demographic metadata were provided uncurated, with the amount varying by source and participant.

In this sample, this clone turned up a few times. No antigen is known for it. Per-nucleotide qualities are absent, and no much larger clonotype sits a single base away. TCRbeta CDR3 regions were amplified from genomic DNA using the immunoSEQ Assay, a bias-controlled multiplex PCR. Under the source paper's analysis protocol: Within the assay, amplification of reference gene primers was used to estimate how many nucleated cells each sample contained. To quantify the absolute abundance of each unique TCRbeta CDR3 rearrangement, sequence reads were collapsed and filtered. For each sample, productive Simpson clonality was calculated as the square root of Simpson's diversity index over productive rearrangements. TCRdb holds this immuneACCESS table with in-frame rearrangements only. Some clones are missing; in checked studies, unresolved V genes explain under half, and the rest has no known cause. V, J and clone size were drawn from that table, and D and trimming were deduced from the DNA. The sample records roughly 240,000 clones, roughly 86% of which are singletons. 2.5% to 3.5% of the sample lies in the top ten.

V gives up 5 bases and J gives up 2 bases, and the segment between their germline ends measures 9 bases. The germline V gene specifies SGHTA as CDR1 and FQGTGA as CDR2. The CDR3 holds 13 amino acids from the cysteine to the phenylalanine. The entry retains the CDR3 DNA only, 39 bases that are in frame from base 1. Samples from volunteer blood donors who had recovered from COVID-19 were contributed by a second Seattle source. Each collaborating institution followed its own protocols to collect whole blood in K2EDTA tubes. For TCRbeta analysis, collaborator samples were shipped as frozen whole blood, as isolated PBMCs, or as DNA extracted from either sample type.

The sequence links TRBV7-3 to TRBJ1-2, with no reliable assignment of the D segment. The source is a woman under 40 who had recovered from COVID-19. Sequencing input: peripheral blood. The nucleotide sequence is TGTGCCAGCAGCCCAGATAAGAACTATGGCTACACCTTC. This sequence encodes CASSPDKNYGYTF.